Presented here are 8 T cell receptor beta chains from one specimen sequenced in a study of T-cell memory formation after mild COVID-19. TCRdb used MiXCR to reprocess the 5' RACE reads, holding one entry per CDR3 protein. The data hold some 410,000 distinct CDR3 sequences, with 20% to 25% observed a single time. The sample was PBMCs or a T cell subset sorted from them (not recorded which). Source of these receptors: an adult woman who had mild COVID-19 (a few samples of this study predate the infection). Cell type and time point are not known.

The rearrangement links TRBV4-3 to TRBJ2-7; 8 nucleotides align to TRBD1. The CDR3 runs to 15 residues. From germline, CDR1 is LGHNA and CDR2 YSLEER. The V gene end was trimmed by 0 bases and the J gene end by 4 bases; junction bases not matched to a gene: 5. The CDR3 bases are TGCGCCAGCAGCCAAGATCCCAGGGGGCAGTACGAGCAGTACTTC. It encodes CASSQDPRGQYEQYF.

This clonotype was counted only a few times. The V and J genes are TRBV7-2 and TRBJ2-7, with TRBD2 identical over 10 bases. The CDR3 totals 17 residues. Germline CDR1 and CDR2: SGHTA and FQGNSA. V shed 4 bases, J shed 1 base, and the junction held 10 bases outside the gene matches. CDR3 loop: CASSSGLAGVRSYEQYF. CDR3 nucleotides: TGTGCCAGCAGCTCGGGGCTAGCGGGAGTTAGGTCCTACGAGCAGTACTTC.

The V gene is TRBV7-9, the J gene TRBJ2-7; 8 nucleotides align to TRBD1. From germline, CDR1 is SEHNR and CDR2 FQNEAQ (reference sequence). The CDR3 has 14 residues. Trimming took 5 bases from V and 4 from J; bases not matched to a gene: 7. The CDR3 here is CASSPPGTGYEQYF. DNA of the CDR3: TGTGCCAGCAGCCCTCCCGGGACAGGTTACGAGCAGTACTTC.

This sequence joins TRBV11-1 and TRBJ2-2; 9 bases agree with TRBD1. The trim removed 5 bases at V and 6 bases at J, leaving 10 bases unmatched. The length of the CDR3 is 16 residues. Looked up from germline, CDR1 is SGHAT and CDR2 is FQDESV (reference sequence). CDR3 nucleotide sequence: TGTGCCAGCAGCCGGCGGGACAGGGTATGGGCCGGGGAGCTGTTTTTT. This encodes CASSRRDRVWAGELFF.

On this clonotype: Sequence at one end of the junction differs from germline and may be a read error. The chain links TRBV28 to TRBJ2-7, with D tentatively TRBD1 (6 bases). The CDR3 is made up of 14 amino acids. Germline-derived CDR1 and CDR2 are MDHEN and SYDVKM. The CDR3 sequence: CASSYREKSSEQYF. The CDR3 DNA follows: TGTGCCAGCAGTTACAGGGAGAAGTCCTCCGAGCAGTACTTC.

The sample holds a few counts of this clonotype. V gene TRBV27 combines with J gene TRBJ1-5; D remains unclear. This CDR3 contains 15 residues. The germline V gene has CDR1 MNHEY and CDR2 SMNVEV (reference sequence). Deletions cut 1 base from V and 7 bases from J, with 14 bases between. The CDR3 is CASSLWWARGQPQHF. In DNA form, the CDR3 reads TGTGCCAGCAGTTTATGGTGGGCCCGCGGGCAGCCCCAGCATTTT.

In its sample, this clonotype was seen a few times. The chain has TRBV5-1 and TRBJ2-1; 10 nucleotides line up with TRBD2. V lost 1 base, J lost 5 bases, and 3 bases stayed unmatched. Germline CDR1 and CDR2: SGHRS and YFSETQ. This CDR3 spans 15 amino acids. Written as DNA, the CDR3 is TGCGCCAGCAGCTTGCAACTAGCGGGGCACAATGAGCAGTTCTTC. This translates into CASSLQLAGHNEQFF.

The chain is built from TRBV20-1 and TRBJ1-2; 9 bases are a match to TRBD1. The V and J ends lost 6 bases and 8 bases, in that order; junction bases with no gene match: 16. This CDR3 region has 15 residues. Germline lookup yields CDR1 DFQATT and CDR2 SNEGSKA (reference sequence). CDR3 nucleotide sequence: TGCAGTGCCACAAGAACCGGGACAGGGCGAGAGGGCTACACCTTC. Amino acid sequence: CSATRTGTGREGYTF.